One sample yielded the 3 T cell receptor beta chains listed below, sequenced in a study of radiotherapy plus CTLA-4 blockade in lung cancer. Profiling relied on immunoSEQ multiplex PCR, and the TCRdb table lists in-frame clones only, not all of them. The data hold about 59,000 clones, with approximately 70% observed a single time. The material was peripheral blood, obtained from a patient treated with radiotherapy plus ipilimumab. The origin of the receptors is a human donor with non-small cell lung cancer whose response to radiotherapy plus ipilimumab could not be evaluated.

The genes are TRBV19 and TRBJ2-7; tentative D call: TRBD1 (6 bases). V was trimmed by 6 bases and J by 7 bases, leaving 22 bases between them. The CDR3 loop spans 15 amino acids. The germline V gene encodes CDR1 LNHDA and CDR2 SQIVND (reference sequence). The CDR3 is CASSSRGQFFREQYF. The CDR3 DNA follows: TGTGCCAGTAGCAGCCGAGGACAGTTTTTTCGGGAGCAGTACTTC.

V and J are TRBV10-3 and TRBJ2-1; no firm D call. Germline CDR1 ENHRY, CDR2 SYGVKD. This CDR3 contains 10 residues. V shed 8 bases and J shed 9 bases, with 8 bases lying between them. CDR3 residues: CAIGQSEQFF. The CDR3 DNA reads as TGTGCCATCGGGCAGAGTGAGCAGTTCTTC.

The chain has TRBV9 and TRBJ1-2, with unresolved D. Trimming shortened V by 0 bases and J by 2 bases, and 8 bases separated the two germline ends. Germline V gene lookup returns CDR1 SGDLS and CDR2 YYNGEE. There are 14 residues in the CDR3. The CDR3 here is CASSVGAGNYGYTF. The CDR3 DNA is TGTGCCAGCAGCGTAGGAGCAGGAAACTATGGCTACACCTTC. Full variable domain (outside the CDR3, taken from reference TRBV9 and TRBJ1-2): DSGVTQTPKHLITATGQRVTLRCSPRSGDLSVYWYQQSLDQGLQFLIQYYNGEERAKGNILERFSAQQFPDLHSELNLSSLELGDSALYFCASSVGAGNYGYTFGSGTRLTVV.